A single T cell receptor (beta chain) is shown here with its context. The CDR3 covers 14 residues. CDR1 and CDR2 from the germline V gene are SGHAT and FQNNGV. The V gene lost 4 bases and the J gene lost 3 bases, with 13 bases spanning the gap. This study enrolled people aged about 18 to 90 from about two dozen US geographic areas. Generated by immunoSEQ multiplex PCR, the TCRdb table keeps only in-frame clones and is missing some. Among 110,000 to 150,000 clones listed, under 90% were seen once. This sample is part of a study of blood T cell repertoires in COVID-19. The V and J genes are TRBV11-2 and TRBJ2-7; D ambiguous. The sample was PBMCs or T cells enriched from blood (not recorded which). This sequence originates from a woman between 18 and 30 years old who had been exposed to COVID-19. The CDR3 DNA follows: TGTGCCAGCAGCTCATCAGTAACCCTCTACGAGCAGTACTTC. Encoded protein: CASSSSVTLYEQYF.